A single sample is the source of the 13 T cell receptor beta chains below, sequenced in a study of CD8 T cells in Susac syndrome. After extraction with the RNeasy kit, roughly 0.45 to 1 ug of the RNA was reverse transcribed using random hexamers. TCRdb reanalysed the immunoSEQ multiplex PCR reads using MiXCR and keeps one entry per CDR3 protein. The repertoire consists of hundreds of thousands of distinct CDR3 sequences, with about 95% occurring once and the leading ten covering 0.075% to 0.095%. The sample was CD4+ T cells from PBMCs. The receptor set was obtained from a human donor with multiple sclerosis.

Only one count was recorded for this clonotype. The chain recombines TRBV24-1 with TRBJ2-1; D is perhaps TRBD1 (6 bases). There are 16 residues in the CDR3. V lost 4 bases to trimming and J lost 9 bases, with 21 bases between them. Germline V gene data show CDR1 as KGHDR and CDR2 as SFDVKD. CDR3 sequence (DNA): TGTGCCACCAGTGACCCTTCAGGGGCTACAAACAGTGAGCAGTTCTTC. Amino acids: CATSDPSGATNSEQFF.

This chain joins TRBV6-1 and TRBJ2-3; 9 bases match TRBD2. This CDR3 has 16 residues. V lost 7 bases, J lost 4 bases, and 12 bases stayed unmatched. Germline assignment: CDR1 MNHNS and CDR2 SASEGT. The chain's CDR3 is CASTTARRGGADTQYF. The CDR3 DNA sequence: TGTGCCAGCACCACGGCGAGGCGGGGGGGCGCAGATACGCAGTATTTT.

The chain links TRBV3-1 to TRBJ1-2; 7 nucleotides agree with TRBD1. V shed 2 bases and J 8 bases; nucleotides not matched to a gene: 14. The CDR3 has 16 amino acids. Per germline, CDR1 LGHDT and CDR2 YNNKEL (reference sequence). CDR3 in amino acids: CASSQLGTVPHNGYTF. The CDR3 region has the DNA TGTGCCAGCAGCCAACTTGGGACAGTTCCTCATAACGGCTACACCTTC.

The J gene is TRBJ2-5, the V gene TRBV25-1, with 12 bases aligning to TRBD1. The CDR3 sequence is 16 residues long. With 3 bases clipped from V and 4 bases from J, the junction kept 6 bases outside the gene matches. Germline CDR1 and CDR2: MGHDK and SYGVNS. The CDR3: CASSDPGQGAPETQYF. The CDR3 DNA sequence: TGTGCCAGCAGTGACCCGGGACAGGGGGCCCCAGAGACCCAGTACTTC.

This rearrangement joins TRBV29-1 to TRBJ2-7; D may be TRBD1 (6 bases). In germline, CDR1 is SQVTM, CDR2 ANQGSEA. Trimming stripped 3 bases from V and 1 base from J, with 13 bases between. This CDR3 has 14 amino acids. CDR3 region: CSVDIQGQSYEQYF. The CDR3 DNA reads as TGCAGCGTTGACATCCAAGGACAGTCCTACGAGCAGTACTTC.

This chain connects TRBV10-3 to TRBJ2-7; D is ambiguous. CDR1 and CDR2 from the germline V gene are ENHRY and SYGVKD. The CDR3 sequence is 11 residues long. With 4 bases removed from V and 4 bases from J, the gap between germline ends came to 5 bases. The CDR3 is CAISGSYEQYF. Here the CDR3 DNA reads TGTGCCATCAGTGGAAGTTACGAGCAGTACTTC.

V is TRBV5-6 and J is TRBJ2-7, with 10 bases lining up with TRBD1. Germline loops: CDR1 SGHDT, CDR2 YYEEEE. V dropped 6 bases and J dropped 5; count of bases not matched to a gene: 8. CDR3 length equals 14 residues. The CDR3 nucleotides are TGTGCCAGCAACCGAGGACAGGGGGTCCACGAGCAGTACTTC. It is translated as CASNRGQGVHEQYF.

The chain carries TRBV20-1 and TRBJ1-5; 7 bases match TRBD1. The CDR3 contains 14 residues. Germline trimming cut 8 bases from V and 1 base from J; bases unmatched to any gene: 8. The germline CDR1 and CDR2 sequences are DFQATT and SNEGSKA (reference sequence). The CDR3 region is CSIRGASSNQPQHF. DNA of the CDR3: TGCAGTATCAGGGGGGCGTCGAGCAATCAGCCCCAGCATTTT.

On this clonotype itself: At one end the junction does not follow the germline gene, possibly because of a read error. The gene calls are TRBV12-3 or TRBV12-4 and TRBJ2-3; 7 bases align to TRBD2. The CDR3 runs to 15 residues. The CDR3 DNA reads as TGTGCCAGCAGATTAGCGGGCTACAGCACAGATACGCAGTATTTT. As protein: CASRLAGYSTDTQYF.

The CDR3 nucleotides read TGTGCCAGCAGCCACGGGGGACTACTAGCGTCCTCCTACAATGAGCAGTTCTTC. Protein sequence: CASSHGGLLASSYNEQFF. This sequence joins TRBV3-1 and TRBJ2-1, with 7 bases fitting TRBD2. This CDR3 is 18 amino acids long. CDR1 LGHDT and CDR2 YNNKEL come from the germline V gene (reference sequence). The V segment lost 3 bases and the J segment 0 bases; nucleotides outside the gene matches: 11.

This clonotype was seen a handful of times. The CDR3 region is CASSLDRGGYYGYTF. CDR3 DNA: TGTGCCAGCAGCCTCGACAGGGGTGGATACTATGGCTACACCTTC. This sequence joins TRBV21-1 and TRBJ1-2; TRBD1, the D gene given by the table, was not confirmed from the DNA. TRBV21-1 is a listed pseudogene. The CDR3 covers 15 residues.

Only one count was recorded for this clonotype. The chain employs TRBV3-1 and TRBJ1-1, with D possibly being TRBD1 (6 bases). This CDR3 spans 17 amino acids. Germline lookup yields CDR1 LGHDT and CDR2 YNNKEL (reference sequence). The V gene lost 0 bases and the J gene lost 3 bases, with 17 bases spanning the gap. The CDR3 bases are TGTGCCAGCAGCCAAGACAGGCTGCCAGGGGAATACACTGAAGCTTTCTTT. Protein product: CASSQDRLPGEYTEAFF.

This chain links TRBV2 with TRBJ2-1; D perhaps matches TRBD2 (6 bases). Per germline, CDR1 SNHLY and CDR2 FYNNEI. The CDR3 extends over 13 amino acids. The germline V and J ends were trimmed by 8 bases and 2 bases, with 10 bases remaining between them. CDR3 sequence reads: CASYGSTYNEQFF. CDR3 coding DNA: TGTGCCAGCTACGGGAGCACCTACAATGAGCAGTTCTTC.